This is a list of T cell receptor beta chains from one sample in a study of preoperative IRX-2 immunotherapy in early breast cancer. Here immunoSEQ multiplex PCR was the method, and the copy in TCRdb shows in-frame clones only, minus some. The sample holds tens of thousands of clones; 70% to 85% are singletons and the top ten take under 4%. The sample here was taken from a patient treated with IRX-2 immunotherapy. These receptors came from a human donor with breast cancer. The CDR3 runs from the conserved cysteine through the conserved F or W. The order of the fields is D gene, clone size, J gene, V gene, CDR3 length, CDR3 protein, CDR3 DNA. The D gene is left open where the match is weak. Only some rows state a clone size, as once, few, many or a class for expanded clones.

d_gene: TRBD1; abundance: -; j_gene: TRBJ1-1; v_gene: TRBV11-3; len: 14; CDR3aa: CASSFGDRVIEAFF; CDR3nt: TGTGCCAGCAGCTTTGGGGACAGGGTGATAGAAGCTTTCTTT
d_gene: -; abundance: -; j_gene: TRBJ2-7; v_gene: TRBV5-1; len: 14; CDR3aa: CASSLVTGNYEQYF; CDR3nt: TGCGCCAGCAGCTTGGTTACCGGGAACTACGAGCAGTACTTC
d_gene: TRBD2; abundance: -; j_gene: TRBJ2-1; v_gene: TRBV18; len: 16; CDR3aa: CASSPGLAGEYNEQFF; CDR3nt: TGTGCCAGCTCACCGGGCCTAGCGGGAGAATACAATGAGCAGTTCTTC
d_gene: TRBD1; abundance: -; j_gene: TRBJ1-5; v_gene: TRBV19; len: 16; CDR3aa: CGGGTGDPTSGQPQHF; CDR3nt: TGTGGTGGGGGGACAGGGGATCCAACTTCGGGACAGCCCCAGCATTTT
d_gene: -; abundance: -; j_gene: TRBJ1-6; v_gene: TRBV18; len: 14; CDR3aa: CASSPPGAVSPLHF; CDR3nt: TGTGCCAGCTCACCTCCGGGGGCAGTATCACCCCTCCACTTT
d_gene: -; abundance: -; j_gene: TRBJ1-2; v_gene: TRBV18; len: 15; CDR3aa: CASSPRQAARYGYTF; CDR3nt: TGTGCCAGCTCACCACGACAGGCGGCACGATATGGCTACACCTTC
d_gene: -; abundance: -; j_gene: TRBJ2-3; v_gene: TRBV1; len: 14; CDR3aa: CASSQSGPVDTQYF; CDR3nt: TGCGCCAGCAGCCAAAGTGGGCCCGTGGATACGCAGTATTTT
d_gene: -; abundance: -; j_gene: TRBJ2-7; v_gene: TRBV6-8; len: 15; CDR3aa: CASRGWGYLSYEQYF; CDR3nt: TGTGCCAGCAGGGGCTGGGGGTACCTATCCTACGAGCAGTACTTC
d_gene: TRBD1; abundance: -; j_gene: TRBJ2-7; v_gene: TRBV6-8; len: 15; CDR3aa: CASSSPGTGQWEQYF; CDR3nt: TGTGCCAGCAGTTCACCCGGGACAGGGCAATGGGAGCAGTACTTC
d_gene: TRBD1; abundance: -; j_gene: TRBJ2-7; v_gene: TRBV6-8; len: 15; CDR3aa: CASSSPGTGPYEQYF; CDR3nt: TGTGCCAGCAGTTCCCCGGGGACAGGACCCTACGAGCAGTACTTC
d_gene: TRBD1; abundance: once; j_gene: TRBJ1-4; v_gene: TRBV28; len: 14; CDR3aa: CASSPGGLGEKLFF; CDR3nt: TGTGCCAGCAGTCCAGGGGGCCTGGGTGAAAAACTGTTTTTT
d_gene: -; abundance: once; j_gene: TRBJ1-5; v_gene: TRBV19; len: 13; CDR3aa: CASSNPGEQPQHF; CDR3nt: TGTGCCAGTAGTAACCCCGGGGAGCAGCCCCAGCATTTT
d_gene: -; abundance: -; j_gene: TRBJ2-3; v_gene: TRBV28; len: 17; CDR3aa: CASSSREVHTPTDTQYF; CDR3nt: TGTGCCAGCAGTTCGAGGGAGGTCCACACCCCCACAGATACGCAGTATTTT
d_gene: -; abundance: -; j_gene: TRBJ1-3; v_gene: TRBV11-3; len: 15; CDR3aa: CASSFQLSSGNTIYF; CDR3nt: TGTGCCAGCAGCTTCCAATTAAGCTCTGGAAACACCATATATTTT
d_gene: -; abundance: -; j_gene: TRBJ1-5; v_gene: TRBV6-8; len: 16; CDR3aa: CASSRTSGRGNQPQHF; CDR3nt: TGTGCCAGCAGCCGTACCTCGGGTAGGGGGAATCAGCCCCAGCATTTT
d_gene: -; abundance: once; j_gene: TRBJ1-5; v_gene: TRBV19; len: 14; CDR3aa: CASSAQSVRQPQHF; CDR3nt: TGTGCCAGTAGTGCGCAGTCGGTGCGGCAGCCTCAGCATTTT
d_gene: -; abundance: once; j_gene: TRBJ2-1; v_gene: TRBV28; len: 14; CDR3aa: CATFTRGGVNEQFF; CDR3nt: TGTGCCACCTTTACTAGAGGGGGGGTAAATGAGCAGTTCTTC
d_gene: TRBD1; abundance: -; j_gene: TRBJ1-5; v_gene: TRBV6-8; len: 15; CDR3aa: CASRRQGSPNQPQHF; CDR3nt: TGTGCCAGCAGGAGACAGGGATCCCCCAATCAGCCCCAGCATTTT
d_gene: -; abundance: -; j_gene: TRBJ2-1; v_gene: TRBV5-1; len: 14; CDR3aa: CASSYGGRYNEQFF; CDR3nt: TGCGCCAGCAGCTACGGGGGCCGCTACAATGAGCAGTTCTTC
d_gene: -; abundance: -; j_gene: TRBJ2-1; v_gene: TRBV15; len: 15; CDR3aa: CATSRDEGRNNEQFF; CDR3nt: TGTGCCACCAGCAGAGATGAGGGGCGGAACAATGAGCAGTTCTTC
d_gene: -; abundance: -; j_gene: TRBJ1-3; v_gene: TRBV14; len: 17; CDR3aa: CASSQVGGISSGNTIYF; CDR3nt: TGTGCCAGCAGCCAAGTGGGGGGCATAAGCTCTGGAAACACCATATATTTT
d_gene: -; abundance: once; j_gene: TRBJ2-6; v_gene: TRBV11-3; len: 19; CDR3aa: CASSLNLRVSSSGANVLTF; CDR3nt: TGTGCCAGCAGCCTAAACCTCAGGGTATCAAGCTCTGGGGCCAACGTCCTGACTTTC
d_gene: TRBD2; abundance: -; j_gene: TRBJ2-7; v_gene: TRBV6-8; len: 13; CDR3aa: CASRPAGAYEQYF; CDR3nt: TGTGCCAGCAGGCCAGCGGGGGCCTACGAGCAGTACTTC
d_gene: TRBD1; abundance: -; j_gene: TRBJ1-1; v_gene: TRBV30; len: 17; CDR3aa: CAWSSDRGDRRHTEAFF; CDR3nt: TGTGCCTGGAGTTCCGACAGGGGGGATCGTAGGCACACTGAAGCTTTCTTT
d_gene: TRBD2; abundance: -; j_gene: TRBJ2-1; v_gene: TRBV11-3; len: 17; CDR3aa: CASSFGLAGGKINEQFF; CDR3nt: TGTGCCAGCAGCTTTGGACTAGCGGGAGGCAAGATTAATGAGCAGTTCTTC
d_gene: -; abundance: -; j_gene: TRBJ1-1; v_gene: TRBV7-1; len: 14; CDR3aa: CASSLTGVGTEAFF; CDR3nt: TGTGCCAGCAGCTTAACCGGGGTAGGCACTGAAGCTTTCTTT
d_gene: -; abundance: -; j_gene: TRBJ2-2; v_gene: TRBV29-1; len: 13; CDR3aa: CSVDEQNTGELFF; CDR3nt: TGCAGCGTTGACGAACAGAACACCGGGGAGCTGTTTTTT
d_gene: -; abundance: -; j_gene: TRBJ1-3; v_gene: TRBV6-8; len: 14; CDR3aa: CASSYGRAGNTIYF; CDR3nt: TGTGCCAGCAGTTACGGACGGGCTGGAAACACCATATATTTT
d_gene: -; abundance: -; j_gene: TRBJ1-5; v_gene: TRBV5-1; len: 14; CDR3aa: CASSFGGFDQPQHF; CDR3nt: TGCGCCAGCAGCTTTGGGGGGTTCGATCAGCCCCAGCATTTT
d_gene: TRBD2; abundance: -; j_gene: TRBJ2-7; v_gene: TRBV28; len: 15; CDR3aa: CASRTYSGRLYEQYF; CDR3nt: TGTGCCAGCAGAACCTACAGCGGGAGGCTCTACGAGCAGTACTTC
d_gene: -; abundance: -; j_gene: TRBJ1-2; v_gene: TRBV28; len: 13; CDR3aa: CASRSGTIYGYTF; CDR3nt: TGTGCCAGCCGGTCTGGGACAATATATGGCTACACCTTC
d_gene: TRBD1; abundance: large; j_gene: TRBJ2-7; v_gene: TRBV11-3; len: 14; CDR3aa: CASSLGFGQGEQYF; CDR3nt: TGTGCCAGCAGCTTAGGTTTCGGACAGGGGGAGCAGTACTTC
d_gene: TRBD2; abundance: -; j_gene: TRBJ2-1; v_gene: TRBV28; len: 14; CDR3aa: CASSVAGVLNEQFF; CDR3nt: TGTGCCAGCAGCGTAGCGGGGGTGTTGAATGAGCAGTTCTTC
d_gene: TRBD1; abundance: -; j_gene: TRBJ1-5; v_gene: TRBV6-8; len: 15; CDR3aa: CASTQAARGDQPQHF; CDR3nt: TGTGCCAGCACCCAGGCCGCCAGGGGGGATCAGCCCCAGCATTTT
d_gene: TRBD2; abundance: -; j_gene: TRBJ2-5; v_gene: TRBV6-8; len: 16; CDR3aa: CASSQTLAGVGETQYF; CDR3nt: TGTGCCAGCAGTCAGACCCTAGCGGGAGTAGGGGAGACCCAGTACTTC
d_gene: -; abundance: -; j_gene: TRBJ1-5; v_gene: TRBV19; len: 14; CDR3aa: CASSAGPFNQPQHF; CDR3nt: TGTGCCAGTAGTGCCGGACCGTTCAATCAGCCCCAGCATTTT
d_gene: -; abundance: -; j_gene: TRBJ1-4; v_gene: TRBV6-8; len: 16; CDR3aa: CASSYEVAQGSGKLFF; CDR3nt: TGTGCCAGCAGTTACGAGGTGGCTCAGGGTAGTGGAAAACTGTTTTTT
d_gene: -; abundance: few; j_gene: TRBJ2-2; v_gene: TRBV11-3; len: 16; CDR3aa: CASSSRRVANTGELFF; CDR3nt: TGTGCCAGCAGCTCGCGGAGGGTGGCGAACACCGGGGAGCTGTTTTTT
d_gene: -; abundance: -; j_gene: TRBJ1-1; v_gene: TRBV1; len: 14; CDR3aa: CASSQDWRAPGAFF; CDR3nt: TGCGCCAGCAGCCAAGATTGGAGGGCCCCTGGAGCTTTCTTT
d_gene: -; abundance: once; j_gene: TRBJ1-6; v_gene: TRBV11-3; len: 14; CDR3aa: CASSLDGTNSPLHF; CDR3nt: TGTGCCAGCAGCTTGGACGGGACCAATTCACCCCTCCACTTT
d_gene: -; abundance: -; j_gene: TRBJ1-4; v_gene: TRBV11-3; len: 14; CDR3aa: CASSQNFVDEKLFF; CDR3nt: TGTGCCAGCAGCCAAAATTTCGTCGATGAAAAACTGTTTTTT
d_gene: -; abundance: few; j_gene: TRBJ2-2; v_gene: TRBV14; len: 12; CDR3aa: CASSQVLGELFF; CDR3nt: TGTGCCAGCAGCCAAGTCCTCGGGGAGCTGTTTTTT
d_gene: -; abundance: once; j_gene: TRBJ1-3; v_gene: TRBV18; len: 13; CDR3aa: CASSPPNGNTIYF; CDR3nt: TGTGCCAGCTCACCCCCGAATGGAAACACCATATATTTT
d_gene: -; abundance: -; j_gene: TRBJ2-1; v_gene: TRBV7-5; len: 17; CDR3aa: CASSHTGTGNLYNEQFF; CDR3nt: TGTGCCAGCAGCCACACGGGGACGGGGAACTTATACAATGAGCAGTTCTTC